A selection of T cell receptor beta chains follows, all from one sample in a study of T cells in Graves' hyperthyroidism and ophthalmopathy. MiXCR was run by TCRdb on the multiplex PCR reads, yielding one entry per CDR3 protein. Here the sample spans 600,000 to 800,000 distinct CDR3 sequences, under 45% being singletons. Sequencing used blood. The receptor source for this set is a middle-aged woman with Graves' hyperthyroidism. Both conserved end residues are part of each CDR3. D genes are given only for firm matches. For some rows the clone size is stated as once, few or many, or as a class when expanded; others skip it.

clone_size d_call j_call v_call cdr3_aa cdr3_nt
many NA TRBJ2-7 TRBV7-8 CASSPTLDRISYEQYF TGTGCCAGCAGCCCTACCTTAGACAGAATCTCCTACGAGCAGTACTTC
NA NA TRBJ1-5 TRBV20-1 CSATLLGSNNQPQHF TGCAGTGCTACCCTATTAGGGTCGAACAATCAGCCCCAGCATTTT
many NA TRBJ1-2 TRBV12-3/TRBV12-4 CASTFGARDYGYTF TGTGCCAGCACCTTCGGGGCCAGGGACTATGGCTACACCTTC
once TRBD2 TRBJ2-7 TRBV20-1 CSAFPDGEGRYNEQHF TGCAGTGCCTTCCCCGACGGGGAGGGGCGGTACAATGAGCAGCACTTC
NA TRBD1 TRBJ2-2 TRBV10-3 CAISASGQGAITGELFF TGTGCCATCAGTGCTAGTGGCCAGGGGGCCATCACCGGGGAGCTGTTTTTT
few NA TRBJ1-1 TRBV12-3/TRBV12-4 CASSSSGIGEAFF TGTGCCAGCAGCTCGTCGGGGATTGGTGAAGCTTTCTTT
NA NA TRBJ1-2 TRBV10-3 CAISGGRGGYTF TGTGCCATCAGTGGAGGGAGAGGTGGCTACACCTTC
few TRBD1 TRBJ1-4 TRBV6-1 CASSDKGGGAWEKLFF TGTGCCAGCAGTGATAAGGGAGGGGGCGCGTGGGAAAAACTGTTTTTT
NA NA TRBJ2-7 TRBV6-2/TRBV6-3 CASSPAGVPYEQYF TGTGCCAGCAGCCCCGCAGGGGTACCCTACGAGCAGTACTTC
few NA TRBJ1-3 TRBV7-9 CATIGGGNTIYF TGTGCCACCATTGGGGGGGGAAACACCATATATTTT
NA TRBD1 TRBJ2-7 TRBV20-1 CSASGQDMPSYEQYF TGCAGTGCTAGTGGACAGGACATGCCTTCCTACGAGCAGTACTTC
many NA TRBJ1-6 TRBV6-4 CASSLGTWNSPLHF TGTGCCAGCAGCTTGGGGACGTGGAATTCACCCCTCCACTTT
few TRBD1 TRBJ2-7 TRBV7-9 CASSLAVLRDRGPLEQYF TGTGCCAGCAGCTTAGCCGTCCTCCGGGACAGGGGACCCCTCGAGCAGTACTTC
many NA TRBJ1-2 TRBV19 CASSIDRGDGYTF TGTGCCAGTAGTATAGACAGGGGAGATGGCTACACCTTC
few TRBD1 TRBJ1-5 TRBV7-9 CASSLVGGQGGNQPPHF TGTGCCAGCAGCTTAGTCGGGGGACAGGGAGGCAATCAGCCCCCGCATTTT
NA NA TRBJ2-5 TRBV28 CATQLTGDLETQYF TGTGCCACCCAACTGACGGGAGATTTAGAGACCCAGTACTTC
NA NA TRBJ2-5 TRBV7-9 CASSSRAFETQYF TGTGCCAGCAGCTCCCGCGCGTTCGAGACCCAGTACTTC
many NA TRBJ1-6 TRBV5-8 CASSTRTDTNSPLHF TGTGCCAGCAGCACCCGGACGGACACTAATTCACCCCTCCACTTT
many NA TRBJ2-5 TRBV19 CASKVGPRAGTQYF TGTGCCAGTAAGGTGGGACCCCGGGCTGGGACCCAGTACTTC
many NA TRBJ1-5 TRBV14 CASSPQGHNQPQHF TGTGCCAGCAGCCCACAGGGCCACAATCAGCCCCAGCATTTT
many NA TRBJ2-5 TRBV7-8 CASSHDHAGETQYF TGTGCCAGCAGCCATGACCACGCGGGGGAGACCCAGTACTTC
NA NA TRBJ2-2 TRBV11-2 CASSFLAAPGELFF TGTGCCAGCAGCTTTTTGGCAGCTCCCGGGGAGCTGTTTTTT
many TRBD1 TRBJ1-2 TRBV19 CASIDLGTGSGYTF TGTGCCAGTATCGATTTAGGGACAGGGAGTGGCTACACCTTC
few TRBD1 TRBJ2-7 TRBV7-9 CASSDSGTGIPYEQYF TGTGCCAGCAGCGATTCCGGGACAGGGATCCCCTACGAGCAGTACTTC
many TRBD2 TRBJ2-2 TRBV10-1 CASSEGREGTGELFF TGCGCCAGCAGTGAGGGACGGGAGGGCACCGGGGAGCTGTTTTTT
few NA TRBJ1-1 TRBV4-1 CASSQRKGSTEAFF TGCGCCAGCAGCCAACGAAAGGGAAGCACTGAAGCTTTCTTT
NA NA TRBJ1-3 TRBV19 CATRTSGDTIYF TGTGCCACCCGGACTAGCGGTGACACCATATATTTT
many NA TRBJ1-4 TRBV10-3 CAIGGDEKLFF TGTGCCATCGGGGGCGATGAAAAACTGTTTTTT
NA TRBD1 TRBJ2-5 TRBV7-9 CASSLDRGRSQETQYF TGTGCCAGCAGCCTGGACAGGGGAAGGAGCCAAGAGACCCAGTACTTC
NA TRBD2 TRBJ2-1 TRBV20-1 CSAKTGGAYDEQFF TGCAGTGCTAAGACGGGAGGCGCATACGATGAGCAGTTCTTC
NA TRBD1 TRBJ2-1 TRBV29-1 CSVALSTGGSREQFF TGCAGCGTTGCACTTTCGACAGGGGGATCTCGCGAGCAGTTCTTC
many NA TRBJ1-3 TRBV12-3/TRBV12-4 CASSSRTASGNTIYF TGTGCCAGCAGTTCCCGGACAGCCTCTGGAAACACCATATATTTT
NA TRBD2 TRBJ2-1 TRBV2 CASSAQTSGNNEQFF TGTGCCAGCAGTGCCCAGACTAGCGGGAACAATGAGCAGTTCTTC
many NA TRBJ1-1 TRBV5-1 CASTSGGAGYTEAFF TGCGCCAGCACCTCGGGTGGGGCGGGGTACACTGAAGCTTTCTTT
NA NA TRBJ2-7 TRBV10-1 CASSESIQGNYNEQYF TGCGCCAGCAGTGAGTCGATTCAGGGGAACTACAATGAGCAGTACTTC
NA TRBD1 TRBJ1-1 TRBV11-3 CASRSRGRGAFF TGTGCCAGCAGGTCGAGGGGGCGCGGAGCTTTCTTT
NA TRBD1 TRBJ2-7 TRBV7-9 CASSAYRGREQYF TGTGCCAGCAGTGCATACAGGGGGCGCGAGCAGTACTTC
NA NA TRBJ2-2 TRBV5-1 CASSRGRLEVNTGEPFF TGCGCCAGCAGCAGAGGGAGACTAGAAGTTAACACCGGGGAGCCGTTTTTT
many NA TRBJ2-5 TRBV7-9 CASRPPGTQETQYF TGTGCCAGCAGGCCCCCAGGGACCCAAGAGACCCAGTACTTC
many NA TRBJ1-1 TRBV19 CASKMDLNTEAFF TGTGCCAGTAAGATGGACTTGAACACTGAAGCTTTCTTT
few NA TRBJ1-2 TRBV20-1 CSASTENYGYTF TGCAGTGCCTCCACAGAGAACTATGGCTACACCTTC
NA TRBD1 TRBJ1-2 TRBV6-5 CASSAGQGGYTF TGTGCCAGCAGTGCTGGACAGGGCGGCTACACCTTC
many TRBD1 TRBJ1-5 TRBV7-2 CASSLNLVTGVGQPQHF TGTGCCAGCAGCCTCAACCTAGTGACAGGGGTCGGTCAGCCCCAGCATTTT
NA TRBD1 TRBJ1-1 TRBV7-2 CASGLPQGGTEAFF TGTGCCAGCGGCTTACCTCAGGGGGGGACTGAAGCTTTCTTT
many NA TRBJ1-5 TRBV9 CASGGGNQPQHF TGTGCCAGCGGTGGAGGGAATCAGCCCCAGCATTTT
few NA TRBJ1-3 TRBV2 CASSGAGGAGNTIYF TGTGCCAGCAGTGGTGCCGGGGGGGCTGGAAACACCATATATTTT
many TRBD2 TRBJ2-7 TRBV20-1 CSYASSGYEQYF TGCAGCTATGCGTCTAGCGGGTACGAGCAGTACTTC
many TRBD2 TRBJ2-7 TRBV7-2 CASSFPPLAGGSEQYF TGTGCCAGCAGCTTCCCACCACTAGCGGGAGGGTCCGAGCAGTACTTC
many NA TRBJ1-1 TRBV6-6 CASLEWTEAFF TGTGCCAGCCTTGAGTGGACTGAAGCTTTCTTT
many TRBD1 TRBJ2-7 TRBV29-1 CSVYDREHLYEQYF TGCAGCGTTTATGACAGGGAGCATCTCTACGAGCAGTACTTC
many NA TRBJ2-7 TRBV7-2 CASSLARQGPTF TGTGCCAGCAGCTTAGCGCGTCAGGGTCCCACCTTC
once NA TRBJ2-7 TRBV9 CASSVGSGRSTNNEQYF TGTGCCAGCAGCGTAGGGTCGGGTCGGAGCACAAACAATGAGCAGTACTTC
many NA TRBJ2-5 TRBV20-1 CSARDKGTQYF TGCAGTGCTAGAGATAAGGGGACCCAGTACTTC
few NA TRBJ1-4 TRBV5-6 CASTGYATNEKLFF TGTGCCAGCACAGGATATGCAACTAATGAAAAACTGTTTTTT
NA NA TRBJ2-5 TRBV7-9 CASSSAHTGETQYF TGTGCCAGCAGCTCTGCGCACACAGGGGAGACCCAGTACTTC
NA TRBD2 TRBJ2-2 TRBV5-1 CASSRVLAGGVGELFF TGCGCCAGCAGCCGCGTACTAGCGGGAGGGGTCGGGGAGCTGTTTTTT
many NA TRBJ1-3 TRBV6-5 CASRGNSGNTIYF TGTGCCAGCAGGGGCAACTCTGGAAACACCATATATTTT
many NA TRBJ1-5 TRBV12-3/TRBV12-4 CASSVTASDQPQHF TGTGCCAGCAGTGTGACAGCCTCGGATCAGCCCCAGCATTTT
few NA TRBJ1-1 TRBV19 CASELGDTAEAFF TGTGCCAGCGAGTTAGGAGACACGGCTGAAGCTTTCTTT